This T cell receptor (beta chain) was profiled in a study of T-cell memory formation after mild COVID-19. For the study at large: The study found TCR clusters largely donor specific.

TCRdb redid the calling of the 5' RACE reads with MiXCR, one entry per CDR3 protein. The data contain about 350,000 distinct CDR3 sequences, around 28% of them singletons. In this sample, this clonotype turned up a few times. Its antigen is still unknown. Study-level results: Prior to infection, memory already included some responding clones, suggesting cross-reactive memory joined.

Trimming stripped 3 bases from V and 1 base from J, with 9 bases between. Germline values: CDR1 SGHTA, CDR2 FQGNSA. The CDR3 extends over 14 amino acids. This sequence was found in an adult woman who had mild COVID-19 (a few samples of this study predate the infection). Cell type and time point are not known. What was sequenced was PBMCs or a T cell subset sorted from them (not recorded which). The rearrangement joins TRBV7-2 to TRBJ1-1, with no clear D. The CDR3 loop reads CASSFGPSNTEAFF. DNA of the CDR3: TGTGCCAGCAGCTTCGGACCGTCGAACACTGAAGCTTTCTTT.